One sample yielded the 28 T cell receptor beta chains listed below, sequenced in a study of CXCR3-negative and CXCR3-positive naive CD8 T cells. TRB cDNA was prepared as libraries by UMI-labeled 5' RACE. No DNA is given; TCRdb re-called the 5' RACE reads and lists each CDR3 protein once. Its table records approximately 100,000 distinct CDR3 sequences. Their specific antigens are unknown. Study findings and constraints: CXCR3-negative naive cells had less hydrophobic TRB CDR3s than did CXCR3-positive naive cells.

The sequencing sample was made of naive CXCR3+ CD8+ T cells from blood. Subset meaning: CD45RO-CCR7+CD27+CD95- naive CD8+ T cells expressing CXCR3 (TNR3+). These receptors were obtained from a human donor in good health. Some clones in this sample may be carry-over from other donors' samples.

The rearrangement links TRBV7-6 to TRBJ1-4; no DNA is available, so the TRBD1 call from TCRdb remains unchecked. This CDR3 comprises 17 residues. Germline V gene data show CDR1 as SGHVS and CDR2 as FNYEAQ. This CDR3 is CASSLVGRGEFDEELFF.

This chain joins TRBV5-1 and TRBJ1-6. The CDR3 length is 15 residues. CDR1 and CDR2 from the germline V gene are SGHRS and YFSETQ. The CDR3 loop is CASSLAGEDGSPLHF.

The V gene is TRBV12-3 or TRBV12-4, the J gene TRBJ2-5; TCRdb proposes TRBD2, but this gene call is untestable without DNA. This CDR3 contains 16 residues. CDR3 loop: CASSPQTEAGGETQYF.

J is TRBJ1-2 and V is TRBV29-1; without DNA, the TCRdb call of TRBD1 cannot be checked. Germline CDR1 reads SQVTM; CDR2 reads ANQGSEA. The CDR3 extends over 13 amino acids. The CDR3 region is CSVWGQGWGGYTF.

This sequence joins TRBV3-1 and TRBJ1-2; TCRdb returns TRBD1, unconfirmable since there is no DNA. The CDR3 totals 17 residues. Germline loops: CDR1 LGHDT, CDR2 YNNKEL (reference sequence). The CDR3 spells CASSQASGAGKNYGYTF. The full variable domain, in which reference TRBV3-1 and TRBJ1-2 provide the parts outside the CDR3, is DTAVSQTPKYLVTQMGNDKSIKCEQNLGHDTMYWYKQDSKKFLKIMFSYNNKELIINETVPNRFSPKSPDKAHLNLHINSLELGDSAVYFCASSQASGAGKNYGYTFGSGTRLTVV.

The rearrangement uses TRBV12-3 or TRBV12-4 and TRBJ1-2; the TRBD1 assignment by TCRdb is unverifiable without DNA. The CDR3 is 12 residues long. The CDR3 spells CASSFPGVGYTF.

The CDR3 is CASSLSSLAGETQYF. The V gene is TRBV28, the J gene TRBJ2-5; TCRdb's D call, TRBD2, is unchecked because there is no DNA. The CDR3 is 15 residues long. The germline V gene has CDR1 MDHEN and CDR2 SYDVKM.

This sequence joins TRBV7-9 and TRBJ1-1. The CDR3 totals 15 residues. Germline lookup yields CDR1 SEHNR and CDR2 FQNEAQ (reference sequence). The chain's CDR3 is CASSLASWATTEAFF.

The V and J genes are TRBV20-1 and TRBJ2-6. This CDR3 has 15 residues. Germline CDR1 and CDR2: DFQATT and SNEGSKA (reference sequence). CDR3 sequence: CSARDRPSGANVLTF.

CDR3 region: CAIKTGTGGSYEQYF. The chain joins TRBV10-3 to TRBJ2-7; the TCRdb call, TRBD1, lacks DNA for checking. Germline-derived CDR1 and CDR2 are ENHRY and SYGVKD. This CDR3 contains 15 residues.

The gene calls are TRBV7-9 and TRBJ2-3; lacking DNA, the TRBD2 call made by TCRdb goes unchecked. Germline CDR1 and CDR2: SEHNR and FQNEAQ (reference sequence). CDR3 length: 17 residues. This CDR3 is CASSLSETSGYTDTQYF.

J is TRBJ2-7 and V is TRBV30; checking the TCRdb D call of TRBD2 is not possible without DNA. The CDR3 runs 14 residues. Germline CDR1 GTSNPN, CDR2 SVGIG (reference sequence). The CDR3 is CAWSYRTNSYEQYF.

The rearrangement links TRBV5-1 to TRBJ2-1; TCRdb's assignment of TRBD1 cannot be checked, as there is no DNA. Per the germline V gene, CDR1 is SGHRS and CDR2 is YFSETQ. The CDR3 runs to 14 residues. The CDR3 loop is CASSFRTGKNEQFF.

The chain recombines TRBV29-1 with TRBJ2-7; checking the TCRdb D call of TRBD1 is not possible without DNA. This CDR3 has 17 residues. Germline CDR1 reads SQVTM; CDR2 reads ANQGSEA. The CDR3 here is CSVEGMVAGAPFGEQYF.

V usage is TRBV9 and J usage is TRBJ1-2; the TCRdb call, TRBD1, lacks DNA for checking. The V gene's germline CDR1 is SGDLS and CDR2 YYNGEE. The CDR3 totals 20 residues. CDR3 in amino acids: CASSVGPQGRSPEVAYGYTF.

The chain employs TRBV7-2 and TRBJ2-7. The length of the CDR3 is 14 residues. Germline assignment: CDR1 SGHTA and CDR2 FQGNSA. The CDR3 loop reads CASSLTGKSYEQYF. The entire variable domain, with the rest obtained from reference TRBV7-2 and TRBJ2-7, is as follows: GAGVSQSPSNKVTEKGKDVELRCDPISGHTALYWYRQSLGQGLEFLIYFQGNSAPDKSGLPSDRFSAERTGGSVSTLTIQRTQQEDSAVYLCASSLTGKSYEQYFGPGTRLTVT.

CDR3 residues: CASSLEAGVAPQHF. This sequence joins TRBV5-5 and TRBJ1-5; without DNA, the TCRdb call of TRBD1 cannot be checked. Germline CDR1 SGHKS, CDR2 YYEKEE (reference sequence). This CDR3 spans 14 amino acids.

The chain joins TRBV5-6 to TRBJ1-2; there is no DNA to check the TCRdb D call of TRBD1. CDR3 length equals 14 residues. Germline V gene sequence: CDR1 SGHDT, CDR2 YYEEEE. CDR3: CASSSGTGFDGYTF.

The V gene is TRBV9, the J gene TRBJ2-5; the TCRdb call, TRBD1, lacks DNA for checking. From germline, CDR1 is SGDLS and CDR2 YYNGEE. The CDR3 runs 15 residues. The CDR3 is CASSVGGGAGETQYF.

The genes are TRBV29-1 and TRBJ1-1; TCRdb returns TRBD1, unconfirmable since there is no DNA. Germline assignment: CDR1 SQVTM and CDR2 ANQGSEA. This CDR3 region has 13 residues. CDR3 amino acids: CSVNRGGGEGAFF.

The chain uses TRBV7-9 and TRBJ1-3. Germline values: CDR1 SEHNR, CDR2 FQNEAQ (reference sequence). The CDR3 covers 17 residues. The chain's CDR3 is CASSLVPTDPRGNTIYF.

V is TRBV6-1 and J is TRBJ1-2; without DNA, the TCRdb call of TRBD1 cannot be checked. CDR3 length: 14 residues. Germline V lookup: CDR1 MNHNS, CDR2 SASEGT. CDR3 in amino acids: CASSEYGTAYGYTF.

The chain combines TRBV11-2 with TRBJ2-2; TCRdb designates TRBD2, a call that cannot be tested without DNA. CDR1 is SGHAT and CDR2 is FQNNGV in the germline V gene. CDR3 size: 15 residues. CDR3 loop: CASSQGAGNQGELFF.

This chain links TRBV5-1 with TRBJ2-4; TCRdb gives TRBD1 as the D gene, but with no DNA this cannot be confirmed. CDR1 and CDR2 from the germline V gene are SGHRS and YFSETQ. The CDR3 consists of 19 residues. CDR3 loop: CASSLQQINRVDSKNIQYF.

CDR3 sequence reads: CASSEGPTFYEQYF. The chain carries TRBV6-1 and TRBJ2-7; TCRdb designates TRBD1, a call that cannot be tested without DNA. CDR1 and CDR2 (germline): MNHNS, SASEGT. The CDR3 has 14 amino acids.

The chain recombines TRBV11-2 with TRBJ2-7. This CDR3 contains 13 residues. CDR1 and CDR2 from the germline V gene are SGHAT and FQNNGV. CDR3: CASSLEQSYEQYF.

The chain couples TRBV2 to TRBJ2-1; TCRdb's D call of TRBD2 is untestable without DNA. This CDR3 has 14 amino acids. The germline V gene encodes CDR1 SNHLY and CDR2 FYNNEI. The chain's CDR3 is CASSIQLDSYEQFF.

The CDR3 loop reads CAISEGEWTIDEQFF. The chain has TRBV10-3 and TRBJ2-1. The CDR3 runs to 15 residues. Germline CDR1 and CDR2: ENHRY and SYGVKD.